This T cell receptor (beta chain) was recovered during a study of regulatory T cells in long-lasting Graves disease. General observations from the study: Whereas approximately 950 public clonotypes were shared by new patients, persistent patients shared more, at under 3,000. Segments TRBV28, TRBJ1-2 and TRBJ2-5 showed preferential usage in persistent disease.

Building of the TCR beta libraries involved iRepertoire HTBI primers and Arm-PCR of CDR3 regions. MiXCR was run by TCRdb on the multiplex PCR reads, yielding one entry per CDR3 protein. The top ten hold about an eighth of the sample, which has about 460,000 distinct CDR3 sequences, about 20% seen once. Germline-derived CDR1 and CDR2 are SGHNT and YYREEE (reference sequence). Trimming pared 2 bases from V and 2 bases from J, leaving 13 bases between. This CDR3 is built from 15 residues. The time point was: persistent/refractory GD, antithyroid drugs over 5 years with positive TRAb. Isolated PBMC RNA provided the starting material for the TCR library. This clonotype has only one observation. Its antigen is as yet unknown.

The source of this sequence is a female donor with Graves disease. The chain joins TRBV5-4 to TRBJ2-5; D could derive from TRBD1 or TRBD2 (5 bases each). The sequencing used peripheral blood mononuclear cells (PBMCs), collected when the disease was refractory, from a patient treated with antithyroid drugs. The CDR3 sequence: CASSFSLGPQETQYF. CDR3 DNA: TGTGCCAGCAGCTTTTCGTTGGGACCTCAAGAGACCCAGTACTTC.